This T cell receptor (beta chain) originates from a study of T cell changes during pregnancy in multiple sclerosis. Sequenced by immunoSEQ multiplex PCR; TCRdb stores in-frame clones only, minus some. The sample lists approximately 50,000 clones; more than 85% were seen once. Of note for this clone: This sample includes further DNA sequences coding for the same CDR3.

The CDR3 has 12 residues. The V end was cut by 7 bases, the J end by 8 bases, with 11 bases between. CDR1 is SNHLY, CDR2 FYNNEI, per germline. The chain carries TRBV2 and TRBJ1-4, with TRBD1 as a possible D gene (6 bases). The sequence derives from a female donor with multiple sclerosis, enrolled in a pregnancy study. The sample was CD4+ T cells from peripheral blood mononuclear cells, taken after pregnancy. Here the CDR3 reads CASTDSLEKLFF. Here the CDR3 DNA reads TGTGCCAGCACGGACAGCCTCGAAAAACTGTTTTTT.